These 27 T cell receptor beta chains share one sample of origin, sequenced in a study of ipilimumab plus nivolumab after autologous stem cell transplantation. TCRdb's table, derived via immunoSEQ multiplex PCR, lists solely in-frame clones and lacks some. The sample carries tens of thousands of clones, 80% to 95% recorded once. This sample comprised PBMCs, obtained in a trial of ipilimumab plus nivolumab as post-transplant consolidation. The source of these receptors is a male donor with multiple myeloma.

The CDR3 sequence is CASSQDLGGGTEAFF. CDR3 nucleotide sequence: TGTGCCAGCAGCCAAGATTTAGGGGGAGGGACTGAAGCTTTCTTT. This chain links TRBV4-2 with TRBJ1-1, with TRBD1 as a possible D gene (6 bases). This CDR3 region has 15 residues. Germline-derived CDR1 and CDR2 are LGHNA and YNFKEQ. V gave up 0 bases and J gave up 5 bases, with 13 bases separating them.

This clone was counted a few times. This chain joins TRBV7-3 and TRBJ2-7; no clear D gene. The germline gives CDR1 SGHTA, CDR2 FQGTGA. There are 13 residues in the CDR3. Trimming took off 3 bases at V and 6 bases at J, with 12 bases between the two ends. The DNA for the CDR3 is TGTGCCAGCAGCTTGGGCCCCAACGCCGAGCAGTACTTC. This translates into CASSLGPNAEQYF.

This clone was counted once. This chain connects TRBV9 to TRBJ2-1, with 14 bases matching TRBD2. This CDR3 is 15 amino acids long. The junction had 3 bases not matched to a gene; V was cut back by 3 bases and J by 7 bases. Germline CDR1 and CDR2: SGDLS and YYNGEE. The DNA of the CDR3 is TGTGCCAGCAGCGGACTAGCGGGGGGGCCAAATGAGCAGTTCTTC. Protein: CASSGLAGGPNEQFF.

V gene TRBV5-6 combines with J gene TRBJ2-7; 9 positions agree with TRBD2. Germline lookup yields CDR1 SGHDT and CDR2 YYEEEE. The ends lost 3 bases at V and 3 bases at J; junction bases unmatched: 13. This CDR3 region has 17 residues. This CDR3 reads CASSSTVSSGKYYEQYF. The CDR3 region has the DNA TGTGCCAGCAGCTCCACCGTCTCTAGCGGGAAATACTACGAGCAGTACTTC.

Here the CDR3 DNA reads TGTGCCAGCAGCGCCAGACTAACTCCCTTCAGCGAGCAGTACTTC. Translating it yields CASSARLTPFSEQYF. The chain carries TRBV9 and TRBJ2-7, with TRBD2 as a possible D gene (5 bases). CDR1 and CDR2 (germline): SGDLS, YYNGEE. V was clipped by 3 bases and J by 6 bases, with 19 bases between them. The CDR3 is 15 residues long.

This CDR3 is CASSGQGTDTQYF. In DNA form, the CDR3 reads TGTGCCAGCAGTGGACAGGGTACAGATACGCAGTATTTT. The V call is TRBV25-1, the J call TRBJ2-3; 7 bases map to TRBD1. The length of the CDR3 is 13 residues. With V trimmed by 4 bases and J by 3 bases, 1 base remained unmatched. Germline V lookup: CDR1 MGHDK, CDR2 SYGVNS.

The chain joins TRBV18 to TRBJ2-1; unclear D gene. Trimming pared 4 bases from V and 0 bases from J, leaving 10 bases between. The CDR3 consists of 15 residues. Per germline, CDR1 KGHSH and CDR2 LQKENI. CDR3 nucleotides: TGTGCCAGCTCACTAGCCCTGAGCTCCTACAATGAGCAGTTCTTC. Amino acid sequence: CASSLALSSYNEQFF.

Of note for this clone: The junction differs from germline at one of its ends, possibly a read error. V gene TRBV5-5 combines with J gene TRBJ2-1; D might be TRBD1 (6 bases). The CDR3 has 14 residues. From germline, CDR1 is SGHKS and CDR2 YYEKEE (reference sequence). The CDR3 DNA reads as TGTGCCAGCATCTTGGGGCAGGGGACCGGTGAGCAGTTCTTC. This encodes CASILGQGTGEQFF.

The chain links TRBV7-2 to TRBJ2-2; D not resolved. The CDR3 runs to 14 residues. Trimming left V 5 bases short and J 1 base short, with 8 bases between. The V gene's germline CDR1 is SGHTA and CDR2 FQGNSA. Written as DNA, the CDR3 is TGTGCCAGCAGCCCCGTTTGGAACACCGGGGAGCTGTTTTTT. Its translation: CASSPVWNTGELFF.

The chain employs TRBV29-1 and TRBJ2-2; TRBD1 agrees at 7 bases. This CDR3 region has 14 residues. Germline lookup yields CDR1 SQVTM and CDR2 ANQGSEA. The CDR3 protein is CSARQGGNTGELFF. Here the CDR3 DNA reads TGCAGTGCCAGACAGGGTGGGAACACCGGGGAGCTGTTTTTT.

This clone showed up just once. The chain recombines TRBV28 with TRBJ1-4; TRBD1 is a possible D gene (5 bases). Trimming shortened V by 8 bases and J by 7 bases, and 14 bases separated the two germline ends. The germline gives CDR1 MDHEN, CDR2 SYDVKM. The length of the CDR3 is 13 residues. CDR3 residues: CASFGAPFEKLFF. As DNA, the CDR3 is TGTGCCAGCTTTGGGGCCCCTTTTGAAAAACTGTTTTTT. Together with reference TRBV28 and TRBJ1-4, the CDR3 gives the full variable domain: DVKVTQSSRYLVKRTGEKVFLECVQDMDHENMFWYRQDPGLGLRLIYFSYDVKMKEKGDIPEGYSVSREKKERFSLILESASTNQTSMYLCASFGAPFEKLFFGSGTQLSVL.

This clone occurred a few times. J is TRBJ2-7 and V is TRBV4-1; 9 bases map to TRBD1. Germline trimming cut 1 base from V and 4 bases from J; bases unmatched to any gene: 5. This CDR3 is 15 amino acids long. CDR1 MGHRA and CDR2 YSYEKL come from the germline V gene. CDR3 DNA sequence: TGCGCCAGCAGCCAAGTCTCTGGACAGGGGTACGAGCAGTACTTC. This sequence encodes CASSQVSGQGYEQYF.

The chain joins TRBV9 to TRBJ2-3, with a possible D match to TRBD2 (6 bases). Between the trimmed V and J ends, which lost 0 bases and 0 bases, there was a span of 23 bases. This CDR3 comprises 20 residues. The germline V gene encodes CDR1 SGDLS and CDR2 YYNGEE. CDR3 region: CASSVDGLRWGTPSTDTQYF. The CDR3 coding sequence is TGTGCCAGCAGCGTAGACGGGCTACGGTGGGGGACTCCTAGCACAGATACGCAGTATTTT.

The chain has TRBV29-1 and TRBJ1-2, with a weak D call TRBD1 (6 bases). The germline V gene encodes CDR1 SQVTM and CDR2 ANQGSEA. The CDR3 totals 12 residues. Trimming stripped 4 bases from V and 8 bases from J, with 14 bases between. The CDR3 reads CSVAQRGYGYTF. In DNA form, the CDR3 reads TGCAGCGTTGCTCAAAGGGGGTACGGCTACACCTTC.

The chain combines TRBV15 with TRBJ2-7; D call uncertain. V lost 1 base and J 2 bases, leaving 12 bases between the germline ends. Germline V lookup: CDR1 LNHNV, CDR2 YYDKDF (reference sequence). The CDR3 runs 15 residues. The CDR3 here is CATSRVGQAAYEQYF. In DNA form, the CDR3 reads TGTGCCACCAGCAGAGTCGGGCAGGCCGCCTACGAGCAGTACTTC.

The chain uses TRBV19 and TRBJ2-1; D is possibly TRBD1 (5 bases). This CDR3 is 16 amino acids long. CDR1 and CDR2 (germline): LNHDA, SQIVND (reference sequence). The ends were cut back, 5 bases at V and 7 bases at J, with 21 bases in the middle. CDR3 in DNA: TGTGCCAGTAGTTCCTCAGGGTGGCGTAGCAATAATGAGCAGTTCTTC. Translating it yields CASSSSGWRSNNEQFF.

The chain uses TRBV18 and TRBJ2-2; weak D call: TRBD1 (6 bases). The CDR3 runs to 15 residues. V gave up 3 bases and J gave up 1 base, with 9 bases separating them. The germline V gene encodes CDR1 KGHSH and CDR2 LQKENI. This chain's CDR3 is CASSPQGQNTGELFF. The CDR3 coding sequence is TGTGCCAGCTCACCTCAGGGACAGAACACCGGGGAGCTGTTTTTT.

The chain employs TRBV9 and TRBJ2-5; tentative D call: TRBD2 (6 bases). The germline CDR1 and CDR2 sequences are SGDLS and YYNGEE. V lost 2 bases and J 5 bases, leaving 10 bases between the germline ends. The CDR3 extends over 13 amino acids. The CDR3, as DNA: TGTGCCAGCAGCGTTTCCGCGGGGGAGACCCAGTACTTC. It translates to CASSVSAGETQYF. Full variable domain (outside the CDR3, taken from reference TRBV9 and TRBJ2-5): DSGVTQTPKHLITATGQRVTLRCSPRSGDLSVYWYQQSLDQGLQFLIQYYNGEERAKGNILERFSAQQFPDLHSELNLSSLELGDSALYFCASSVSAGETQYFGPGTRLLVL.

The V call is TRBV19, the J call TRBJ1-1; TRBD1 might be the D (6 bases). The germline V gene has CDR1 LNHDA and CDR2 SQIVND (reference sequence). Trimming pared 1 base from V and 4 bases from J, leaving 19 bases between. The CDR3 contains 17 residues. CDR3 sequence reads: CASSIGLGKGVRTEAFF. CDR3 DNA sequence: TGTGCCAGTAGTATAGGGTTGGGGAAGGGGGTCCGCACTGAAGCTTTCTTT.

The chain links TRBV19 to TRBJ1-3; D uncertain. With 2 bases removed from V and 5 bases from J, the gap between germline ends came to 1 base. The CDR3 consists of 11 residues. Germline-derived CDR1 and CDR2 are LNHDA and SQIVND (reference sequence). The CDR3 region has the DNA TGTGCCAGTAGTATACGAAACACCATATATTTT. Its translation: CASSIRNTIYF.

This clone came up a few times. This chain links TRBV7-2 with TRBJ1-1, with D unresolved. CDR1 is SGHTA and CDR2 is FQGNSA in the germline V gene. Deletions cut 2 bases from V and 1 base from J, with 11 bases between. This CDR3 is 15 amino acids long. CDR3 nucleotide sequence: TGTGCCAGCAGCTTAATTGCAGCGTCGAACACTGAAGCTTTCTTT. This gives the protein CASSLIAASNTEAFF.

The rearrangement joins TRBV6-4 to TRBJ2-3, with D possibly being TRBD1 (5 bases). The ends were cut back, 2 bases at V and 0 bases at J, with 9 bases in the middle. The length of the CDR3 is 15 residues. Germline CDR1 is MRHNA and CDR2 is SNTAGT. The CDR3 DNA reads TGTGCCAGCAGTGACCAGGGTGGGAGCACAGATACGCAGTATTTT. Protein sequence: CASSDQGGSTDTQYF.

This clone was recorded only once. The chain recombines TRBV9 with TRBJ2-2; 16 nucleotides match TRBD2. V was clipped by 7 bases and J by 4 bases; unmatched bases: 7. This CDR3 region has 17 residues. The germline V gene encodes CDR1 SGDLS and CDR2 YYNGEE. CDR3 sequence reads: CASGPGLAGGVTGELFF. The DNA of the CDR3 is TGTGCCAGCGGTCCGGGACTAGCGGGGGGGGTCACCGGGGAGCTGTTTTTT.

The CDR3 bases are TGCGCCAGCAGCGACCGGGAGACTTATAATTCACCCCTCCACTTT. It codes for CASSDRETYNSPLHF. The V and J genes are TRBV4-3 and TRBJ1-6, with D unresolved. This CDR3 contains 15 residues. The germline gives CDR1 LGHNA, CDR2 YSLEER. The ends were cut back, 5 bases at V and 4 bases at J, with 12 bases in the middle.

This clone was detected only once. The V gene is TRBV29-1, the J gene TRBJ2-7; D not certain. The CDR3 totals 12 residues. CDR1 is SQVTM and CDR2 is ANQGSEA in the germline V gene. V lost 4 bases, J lost 0 bases, and 7 bases lay in between. The CDR3 reads CSVGGGSYEQYF. CDR3 coding DNA: TGCAGCGTTGGAGGTGGCTCCTACGAGCAGTACTTC.

Only a few counts were recorded for this clone. V is TRBV5-1 and J is TRBJ2-3; TRBD1 matches 8 bases. There are 17 residues in the CDR3. The trim removed 0 bases at V and 5 bases at J, leaving 11 bases unmatched. Germline V gives CDR1 SGHRS, CDR2 YFSETQ. The DNA for the CDR3 is TGCGCCAGCAGCTTGGCGACGATCGGACAGGGAATAGATACGCAGTATTTT. Its translation: CASSLATIGQGIDTQYF.

This clone counts as medium-sized. The sample holds other DNA sequences that translate to the same CDR3. V is TRBV5-4 and J is TRBJ2-7, with TRBD1 as a possible D gene (6 bases). The germline gives CDR1 SGHNT, CDR2 YYREEE (reference sequence). The CDR3 is 14 amino acids. V lost 5 bases and J lost 3, with 15 bases in between. This chain's CDR3 is CASSRTGQGYEQYF. The CDR3 nucleotides are TGTGCCAGCAGTCGCACGGGACAAGGCTACGAGCAGTACTTC.